This T cell receptor beta chain was retrieved from a study of pediatric ulcerative colitis. Sequencing was at survey level. This table comes from immunoSEQ multiplex PCR, and its TCRdb copy is limited to in-frame clones, with some not included. The sample records 30,000 to 40,000 clones, around 82% being singletons. Whole-study findings and limits: A couple of rectal clonotypes were found only in ulcerative colitis patients, all of them. Two patients' blood samples yielded substantially fewer templates.

In the case of this clone: The target antigen is unknown.

The CDR3 totals 11 residues. Germline CDR1 LNHDA, CDR2 SQIVND (reference sequence). V was cut by 5 bases and J by 10 bases, with 11 bases left in between. The sequenced material came from blood. V and J are TRBV19 and TRBJ1-1, with no clear D. This TCR derives from a boy under 18 with severe ulcerative colitis. Here the CDR3 DNA reads TGTGCCAGTAGTGGAGGGTGGGTAGCTTTCTTT. Its protein is CASSGGWVAFF.